The rows below give T cell receptor beta chains drawn from one sample of a study of OX40 agonist ivuxolimab in advanced cancers. Profiling relied on immunoSEQ multiplex PCR, and the TCRdb table lists in-frame clones only, not all of them. This sample carries about 27,000 clones, around 85% of them seen once, and the ten largest clones take around 32%. The sample consisted of CD4+ or CD8+ T cells sorted from blood, taken in a trial of the OX40 agonist ivuxolimab. The receptors were sampled from an adult with an advanced solid tumor such as melanoma, head and neck, liver or kidney cancer. Both conserved end residues are part of each CDR3. The order of the fields is V gene, J gene, D gene, clone size, CDR3 protein, CDR3 DNA. A D gene is named only where the DNA matches it firmly. Rows give clone size only sometimes, using once, few, many, or a class for an expanded clone.

TRBV7-6	TRBJ2-3	-	-	CASSLSVGTDTQYF	TGTGCCAGCAGCTTATCTGTGGGCACAGATACGCAGTATTTT
TRBV5-6	TRBJ2-4	-	-	CASSENTGGQYF	TGTGCCAGCAGCGAGAACACGGGTGGTCAGTACTTC
TRBV9	TRBJ2-5	-	-	CASSVTGGGETQYF	TGTGCCAGCAGCGTAACTGGTGGGGGGGAGACCCAGTACTTC
TRBV29-1	TRBJ2-5	TRBD1	-	CSVEALGQGGSETQYF	TGCAGCGTTGAAGCCCTAGGACAGGGGGGATCGGAGACCCAGTACTTC
TRBV18	TRBJ1-4	-	-	CASSPGARGATNEKLFF	TGTGCCAGCTCACCGGGGGCCCGGGGGGCAACTAATGAAAAACTGTTTTTT
TRBV9	TRBJ1-3	TRBD1	-	CASSVGLGQGIRNTIYF	TGTGCCAGCAGCGTAGGACTTGGACAGGGGATCAGAAACACCATATATTTT
TRBV5-1	TRBJ1-3	-	-	CASSGEDLTGNTIYF	TGCGCCAGCAGCGGAGAAGATTTAACTGGAAACACCATATATTTT
TRBV7-9	TRBJ1-6	TRBD1	-	CASISGTDNSPLHF	TGTGCCAGCATATCCGGGACAGATAATTCACCCCTCCACTTT
TRBV28	TRBJ2-5	TRBD2	few	CASSRTVPSGQETQYF	TGTGCCAGCAGTCGGACGGTTCCTAGCGGCCAAGAGACCCAGTACTTC
TRBV2	TRBJ2-1	TRBD2	-	CASSEVLAVNYNEQFF	TGTGCCAGCAGTGAAGTGCTAGCGGTCAACTACAATGAGCAGTTCTTC
TRBV11-2	TRBJ2-7	TRBD2	-	CASSLVRGAYEQYF	TGTGCCAGCAGCTTAGTCCGGGGGGCCTACGAGCAGTACTTC
TRBV4-1	TRBJ2-2	TRBD2	once	CASSQETSLSVTGELFF	TGCGCCAGCAGCCAAGAGACTAGCCTTTCGGTTACCGGGGAGCTGTTTTTT
TRBV4-2	TRBJ1-1	-	-	CASSQDSGVTEAFF	TGTGCCAGCAGCCAAGATTCGGGAGTTACTGAAGCTTTCTTT
TRBV2	TRBJ1-2	-	once	CASMGNANYGYTF	TGTGCCAGCATGGGGAACGCGAACTATGGCTACACCTTC
TRBV13	TRBJ2-2	-	-	CASTYFRDRELFF	TGTGCCAGCACCTACTTCCGGGACAGGGAGCTGTTTTTT
TRBV21-1	TRBJ2-7	-	-	CASSKAALSGGAPSEQYF	TGTGCCAGCAGCAAAGCGGCTCTTAGCGGGGGGGCTCCCTCGGAACAGTACTTC
TRBV2	TRBJ2-7	-	-	CAYLQTTSEQYF	TGTGCCTACCTTCAAACTACTAGCGAGCAGTACTTC
TRBV7-9	TRBJ2-7	-	-	CASSSSNGGRTYEQYF	TGTGCCAGCAGCTCCAGCAACGGCGGGCGGACCTACGAGCAGTACTTC
TRBV6-1	TRBJ2-1	-	-	CASSDWTVSYNEQFF	TGTGCCAGCAGTGACTGGACAGTCTCCTACAATGAGCAGTTCTTC
TRBV5-4	TRBJ2-5	-	-	CASSLGASVIETQYF	TGTGCCAGCAGCCTGGGAGCTAGCGTAATAGAGACCCAGTACTTC
TRBV5-1	TRBJ2-1	TRBD1	-	CASMPGQSYNEQFF	TGCGCCAGCATGCCGGGACAGTCCTACAATGAGCAGTTCTTC
TRBV2	TRBJ2-5	-	once	CASSVQRRVGQETQYF	TGTGCCAGCAGTGTACAGCGGAGGGTTGGGCAAGAGACCCAGTACTTC
TRBV2	TRBJ2-2	-	-	CASRGQTANTGELFF	TGTGCCAGCAGAGGACAGACTGCGAACACCGGGGAGCTGTTTTTT
TRBV11-3	TRBJ2-1	-	-	CASSFGVSDEQFF	TGTGCCAGCAGCTTCGGGGTAAGCGATGAGCAGTTCTTC
TRBV11-3	TRBJ2-5	TRBD2	-	CASSSRTSGRGQETQYF	TGTGCCAGCAGCTCCAGGACTAGCGGGAGGGGACAAGAGACCCAGTACTTC
TRBV9	TRBJ2-1	TRBD2	-	CASSPWTSGGGEQFF	TGTGCCAGCAGTCCCTGGACTAGCGGGGGTGGTGAGCAGTTCTTC
TRBV6-5	TRBJ1-3	-	-	CASSYVGGGNTIYF	TGTGCCAGCAGTTACGTAGGGGGAGGAAACACCATATATTTT
TRBV4-2	TRBJ2-4	TRBD2	-	CASSQPPGLASKNIQYF	TGTGCCAGCAGCCAACCCCCGGGACTAGCTTCCAAAAACATTCAGTACTTC
TRBV2	TRBJ2-3	-	-	CASRGLIPDATDTQYF	TGTGCCAGCAGGGGGTTGATCCCAGACGCAACAGATACGCAGTATTTT
TRBV5-6	TRBJ1-5	-	-	CASSLMGNQPQHF	TGTGCCAGCAGCTTGATGGGAAATCAGCCCCAGCATTTT
TRBV11-2	TRBJ2-7	-	-	CASSFRDNYEQYF	TGTGCCAGCAGCTTCCGGGACAACTACGAGCAGTACTTC
TRBV5-1	TRBJ2-7	TRBD1	-	CASSLGDRGATYEQYF	TGCGCCAGCAGCTTGGGCGACAGGGGGGCGACCTACGAGCAGTACTTC
TRBV5-4	TRBJ2-7	-	-	CASSLSQGGYEQYF	TGTGCCAGCAGCTTGTCACAGGGGGGGTACGAGCAGTACTTC
TRBV15	TRBJ1-2	-	-	CATSRGGDLYGYTF	TGTGCCACCAGCAGAGGGGGCGACCTCTATGGCTACACCTTC
TRBV19	TRBJ2-7	-	few	CASSSPRGPTYEQYF	TGTGCCAGTAGTAGCCCCCGCGGCCCCACCTACGAGCAGTACTTC
TRBV5-1	TRBJ2-1	TRBD1	-	CASSLVWWGGQGIYNEQFF	TGCGCCAGCAGCTTGGTTTGGTGGGGAGGACAGGGGATTTATAATGAGCAGTTCTTC
TRBV28	TRBJ2-5	-	-	CASSRVTGTKETQYF	TGTGCCAGCAGTCGAGTTACCGGGACAAAAGAGACCCAGTACTTC
TRBV11-3	TRBJ2-5	TRBD2	-	CASSLDGSGTDLGETQYF	TGTGCCAGCAGCTTAGACGGGAGCGGGACGGACCTTGGGGAGACCCAGTACTTC
TRBV10-1	TRBJ1-5	TRBD1	-	CASRTGAGNQPQHF	TGCGCCAGCAGAACAGGGGCGGGCAATCAGCCCCAGCATTTT
TRBV27	TRBJ2-7	-	-	CASSDFNRDHEQYF	TGTGCCAGCAGTGACTTTAACAGGGACCACGAGCAGTACTTC
TRBV7-9	TRBJ1-5	-	-	CASSLTPHGTLNQPQHF	TGTGCCAGCAGCCTGACCCCGCATGGGACCCTCAATCAGCCCCAGCATTTT
TRBV19	TRBJ2-1	-	once	CASGNTHNEQFF	TGTGCCAGTGGGAATACTCACAATGAGCAGTTCTTC
TRBV6-4	TRBJ2-3	-	-	CASSEGIISTDTQYF	TGTGCCAGCAGTGAGGGGATCATAAGCACAGATACGCAGTATTTT
TRBV5-6	TRBJ2-7	TRBD1	-	CASSLEDRGHEQYF	TGTGCCAGCAGCTTGGAGGACAGGGGCCACGAGCAGTACTTC
TRBV5-1	TRBJ1-1	-	-	CASSFGMNTEAFF	TGCGCCAGCAGCTTTGGAATGAACACTGAAGCTTTCTTT
TRBV5-4	TRBJ1-4	-	-	CASSDGRIGGEKLFF	TGTGCCAGCAGCGACGGACGGATAGGAGGGGAAAAACTGTTTTTT
TRBV7-2	TRBJ1-2	-	once	CASSTGNYDYGYTF	TGTGCCAGCAGCACAGGGAATTACGACTATGGCTACACCTTC
TRBV28	TRBJ2-7	TRBD2	many	CASSRIGGSRVYEQYF	TGTGCCAGCAGTCGGATCGGCGGGAGTAGGGTTTACGAGCAGTACTTC
TRBV6-6	TRBJ2-7	-	-	CASSYPGAISSYEQYF	TGTGCCAGCAGTTACCCAGGGGCCATAAGCTCCTACGAGCAGTACTTC
TRBV14	TRBJ2-1	TRBD2	-	CASRPTSGGTSYNEQFF	TGTGCCAGCAGACCAACTAGCGGGGGGACTTCCTACAATGAGCAGTTCTTC
TRBV9	TRBJ2-2	TRBD1	-	CASSVIGQGAGELFF	TGTGCCAGCAGCGTAATTGGACAGGGGGCCGGGGAGCTGTTTTTT
TRBV7-9	TRBJ1-2	-	-	CASSPSQGFYGYTF	TGTGCCAGCAGCCCGTCACAGGGTTTTTACGGCTACACCTTC